This T cell receptor (beta chain) came from a study of T cell responses to AZD1222 COVID-19 vaccine. Note on this clone: Its antigen is still unknown.

Germline lookup yields CDR1 SGDLS and CDR2 YYNGEE. CDR3 length: 14 amino acids. Trimming cost V 4 bases and J 7 bases; bases outside gene matches: 10. Generated by immunoSEQ multiplex PCR, the TCRdb table keeps only in-frame clones and is missing some. The sample includes 150,000 to 200,000 clones, around 90% of them seen just once. Study outcomes and limitations: At baseline, seropositivity was found in only six AZD1222 recipients. A mostly white British donor set with more females was recruited, and clonal diversity was possibly underestimated. All repertoire sampling was performed exclusively after the peak T cell response.

This receptor was taken from an adult who received the AZD1222 COVID-19 vaccine. The sample here was peripheral blood, taken 28 days after the second AZD1222 dose. The J gene is TRBJ2-5, the V gene TRBV9; 7 bases align to TRBD1. CDR3: CASSSRGTVGTQYF. The CDR3 nucleotides are TGTGCCAGCAGCAGTAGGGGGACAGTCGGGACCCAGTACTTC.